This TCR beta chain was captured in a study of T cell responses to AZD1222 COVID-19 vaccine. Points on this clone: Antigen unknown.

The study's findings and limits: Among spike-specific TCRs, nearly half reportedly target unmutated variant regions. Baseline serology detected seropositivity in only a handful of AZD1222 recipients.

The CDR3 extends over 15 amino acids. The V gene end was trimmed by 1 base and the J gene end by 5 bases; junction bases not matched to a gene: 4. CDR1 is MGHRA and CDR2 is YSYEKL in the germline V gene. Method: immunoSEQ multiplex PCR; TCRdb's copy keeps in-frame clones and lacks some. This table holds 110,000 to 150,000 clones, roughly 88% found once. This material consisted of peripheral blood, taken on day 0 of AZD1222 vaccination. The sequence derives from an adult in good health. The V and J genes are TRBV4-1 and TRBJ2-5; 10 bases map to TRBD2. CDR3 sequence reads: CASSQASGGGETQYF. Written as DNA, the CDR3 is TGCGCCAGCAGCCAAGCTAGCGGGGGCGGGGAGACCCAGTACTTC.